This passage covers 18 T cell receptor beta chains from one sample sequenced in a study of CD8+ T cells in alopecia areata. Treatment here: oral pan-JAK inhibitor, 5-10 mg twice daily. cDNA reverse transcribed from extracted RNA served as the sequencing template. This table comes from immunoSEQ multiplex PCR, and its TCRdb copy is limited to in-frame clones, with some not included. The sample lists 90,000 to 120,000 clones; 84% were seen once. The sample was CD8+ T cells sorted from blood, taken at week 24, from a patient treated with tofacitinib. The receptors come from a human donor with alopecia areata.

The CDR3 DNA sequence: TGTGCCAGTAGTGAGTCGGGGGGCGCCCAAGAGACCCAGTACTTC. Protein sequence: CASSESGGAQETQYF. The chain has TRBV19 and TRBJ2-5, with D perhaps TRBD2 (7 bases). The V gene's germline CDR1 is LNHDA and CDR2 SQIVND (reference sequence). The CDR3 runs 15 residues. Trimming cost V 5 bases and J 1 base, with 14 bases left between them.

The V gene is TRBV29-1, the J gene TRBJ2-2; perhaps TRBD1 as D (6 bases). Trimming stripped 0 bases from V and 5 bases from J, with 13 bases between. CDR1 is SQVTM, CDR2 ANQGSEA, per germline. The CDR3 is made up of 15 amino acids. CDR3 bases: TGCAGCGTTGAAGATCTGGACAGCGGAACCGGGGAGCTGTTTTTT. As protein: CSVEDLDSGTGELFF.

The CDR3 is CASSQDRGASGYSYEQYF. The CDR3 DNA is TGTGCCAGCAGCCAAGATCGTGGAGCTAGCGGGTATTCCTACGAGCAGTACTTC. The chain joins TRBV4-2 to TRBJ2-7; 8 bases fit TRBD2. The junction had 11 bases not matched to a gene; V was cut back by 0 bases and J by 1 base. The CDR3 is made up of 18 amino acids. The germline V gene encodes CDR1 LGHNA and CDR2 YNFKEQ.

The V call is TRBV5-6, the J call TRBJ1-4; the D is unclear. V lost 5 bases and J 1 base, leaving 12 bases between the germline ends. There are 15 residues in the CDR3. Germline assignment: CDR1 SGHDT and CDR2 YYEEEE. The CDR3 DNA sequence: TGTGCCAGCAGTTCACCCAGGAGAACTAATGAAAAACTGTTTTTT. It is translated as CASSSPRRTNEKLFF. The complete variable domain, with remaining parts taken from reference TRBV5-6 and TRBJ1-4, reads DAGVTQSPTHLIKTRGQQVTLRCSPKSGHDTVSWYQQALGQGPQFIFQYYEEEERQRGNFPDRFSGHQFPNYSSELNVNALLLGDSALYLCASSSPRRTNEKLFFGSGTQLSVL.

The rearrangement links TRBV4-2 to TRBJ1-1; 9 bases are a match to TRBD1. Trimming took 1 base from V and 11 from J; bases not matched to a gene: 8. Germline values: CDR1 LGHNA, CDR2 YNFKEQ. The CDR3 is 14 amino acids. CDR3 in DNA: TGTGCCAGCAGCCAAGGGGGACAGGGTCGCCCTGCTTTCTTT. Translated, it gives CASSQGGQGRPAFF.

The chain links TRBV4-1 to TRBJ1-1; D gene unclear. CDR3 length: 16 residues. Trimming pared 1 base from V and 0 bases from J, leaving 12 bases between. The germline gives CDR1 MGHRA, CDR2 YSYEKL. Here the CDR3 DNA reads TGCGCCAGCAGCCAAGTGTCACGCGCCCTGAACACTGAAGCTTTCTTT. Its protein is CASSQVSRALNTEAFF.

Note on this clone: A junction boundary mismatches the germline segment, possibly from a read error. The chain has TRBV7-7 and TRBJ2-5; D unresolved. This CDR3 region has 15 residues. Looked up from germline, CDR1 is SSHAT and CDR2 is FNYEAQ (reference sequence). The CDR3 region is CASSRLARADETQYF. In DNA form, the CDR3 reads TGTGCTAGCAGCCGACTGGCAAGGGCGGACGAGACCCAGTACTTC. The complete variable domain, with remaining parts taken from reference TRBV7-7 and TRBJ2-5, reads GAGVSQSPRYKVTKRGQDVTLRCDPISSHATLYWYQQALGQGPEFLTYFNYEAQPDKSGLPSDRFSAERPEGSISTLTIQRTEQRDSAMYRCASSRLARADETQYFGPGTRLLVL.

V usage is TRBV7-8 and J usage is TRBJ2-2; possible D gene TRBD2, 5 bases. Trimming left V 7 bases short and J 4 bases short, with 13 bases between. Germline V gene lookup returns CDR1 SGHVS and CDR2 FQNEAQ. The CDR3 length is 14 residues. CDR3: CASKRESGTGELFF. DNA of the CDR3: TGTGCCAGCAAGAGGGAAAGCGGCACCGGGGAGCTGTTTTTT.

The chain carries TRBV25-1 and TRBJ2-2; D gene ambiguous. The CDR3 is made up of 14 amino acids. CDR1 is MGHDK, CDR2 SYGVNS, per germline. V was trimmed by 6 bases and J by 1 base, leaving 9 bases between them. The CDR3 nucleotides read TGTGCCAGCAGCGCTACCTTGAACACCGGGGAGCTGTTTTTT. It specifies CASSATLNTGELFF.

The chain uses TRBV11-1 and TRBJ2-1; 9 nucleotides match TRBD1. Germline V gene data show CDR1 as SGHAT and CDR2 as FQDESV (reference sequence). V shed 2 bases, J shed 4 bases, and the junction held 3 bases outside the gene matches. This CDR3 comprises 15 residues. CDR3 coding DNA: TGTGCCAGCAGCTTATACGGGACAGGGTACAATGAGCAGTTCTTC. It codes for CASSLYGTGYNEQFF. Based on the CDR3 plus reference TRBV11-1 and TRBJ2-1, the full variable domain is EAEVAQSPRYKITEKSQAVAFWCDPISGHATLYWYRQILGQGPELLVQFQDESVVDDSQLPKDRFSAERLKGVDSTLKIQPAELGDSAMYLCASSLYGTGYNEQFFGPGTRLTVL.

V gene TRBV15 combines with J gene TRBJ1-1; D ambiguous. CDR1 and CDR2 from the germline V gene are LNHNV and YYDKDF (reference sequence). CDR3 size: 14 residues. V shed 0 bases and J shed 4 bases, with 9 bases lying between them. The CDR3 DNA sequence: TGTGCCACCAGCAGAGATGATTGGGGCACTGAAGCTTTCTTT. This codes for CATSRDDWGTEAFF.

This clone was observed a handful of times. This sequence joins TRBV4-2 and TRBJ2-5; D uncertain. V lost 1 base, J lost 1 base, and 7 bases lay in between. CDR1 and CDR2 from the germline V gene are LGHNA and YNFKEQ. This CDR3 region has 14 residues. CDR3 coding DNA: TGTGCCAGCAGCCAAGGACCCGGCCAAGAGACCCAGTACTTC. As protein: CASSQGPGQETQYF.

The chain uses TRBV5-6 and TRBJ2-5, with no clear D. The DNA end lines up better with TRBJ2-7; the J call may be wrong. Germline CDR1 and CDR2: SGHDT and YYEEEE. The CDR3 contains 11 residues. CDR3 bases: TGTGCCAGCAGCGCCACCTACGAGCAGTACTTC. Translated: CASSATYEQYF.

The rearrangement links TRBV9 to TRBJ1-2, with TRBD1 matching over 7 bases. The CDR3 is made up of 12 amino acids. J gave up 8 bases and V 3 bases, and 4 bases lay outside the gene matches. From germline, CDR1 is SGDLS and CDR2 YYNGEE. The CDR3 sequence is CASSADRTGYTF. Here the CDR3 DNA reads TGTGCCAGCAGCGCGGACAGGACGGGCTACACCTTC. The full variable domain, its missing parts supplied by reference TRBV9 and TRBJ1-2, is DSGVTQTPKHLITATGQRVTLRCSPRSGDLSVYWYQQSLDQGLQFLIQYYNGEERAKGNILERFSAQQFPDLHSELNLSSLELGDSALYFCASSADRTGYTFGSGTRLTVV.

The chain has TRBV27 and TRBJ2-2; 8 bases are a match to TRBD1. Germline-derived CDR1 and CDR2 are MNHEY and SMNVEV (reference sequence). V gave up 3 bases and J gave up 5 bases; unmatched junction bases: 2. The CDR3 loop spans 14 amino acids. The CDR3 nucleotides read TGTGCCAGCAGTTTGACAGGGGTTACCGGGGAGCTGTTTTTT. This codes for CASSLTGVTGELFF.

The chain uses TRBV27 and TRBJ1-2; tentative D call: TRBD1 (5 bases). The CDR3 is 13 amino acids. V shed 6 bases and J shed 8 bases, with 16 bases lying between them. The germline V gene encodes CDR1 MNHEY and CDR2 SMNVEV (reference sequence). The CDR3 loop is CASSPREVGGYTF. The CDR3 nucleotides are TGTGCCAGCAGCCCCAGGGAGGTCGGGGGCTACACCTTC.

The rearrangement uses TRBV4-3 and TRBJ2-6; D is perhaps TRBD2 (5 bases). Trimming shortened V by 4 bases and J by 1 base, and 5 bases separated the two germline ends. This CDR3 has 14 residues. Germline CDR1 reads LGHNA; CDR2 reads YSLEER. Here the CDR3 reads CASSRRSGANVLTF. CDR3 DNA sequence: TGCGCCAGCAGCCGGAGGTCTGGGGCCAACGTCCTGACTTTC.

The CDR3 sequence is CASSWTSGGAADTQYF. CDR3 DNA: TGTGCCAGCAGCTGGACTAGCGGGGGGGCCGCAGATACGCAGTATTTT. J is TRBJ2-3 and V is TRBV7-9; 15 bases line up with TRBD2. The CDR3 spans 16 residues. Unmatched junction bases numbered 3, after V lost 4 bases and J lost 4 bases. Germline assignment: CDR1 SEHNR and CDR2 FQNEAQ (reference sequence).